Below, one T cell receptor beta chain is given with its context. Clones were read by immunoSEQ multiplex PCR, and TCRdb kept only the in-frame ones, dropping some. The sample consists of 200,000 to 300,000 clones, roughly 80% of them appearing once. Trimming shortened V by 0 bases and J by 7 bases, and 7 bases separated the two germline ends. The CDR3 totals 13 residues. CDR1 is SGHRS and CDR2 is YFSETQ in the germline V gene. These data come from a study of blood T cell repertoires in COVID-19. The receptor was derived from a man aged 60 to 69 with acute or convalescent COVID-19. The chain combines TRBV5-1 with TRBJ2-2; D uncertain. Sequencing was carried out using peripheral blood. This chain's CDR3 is CASSLAVIGELFF. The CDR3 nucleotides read TGCGCCAGCAGCTTGGCGGTAATCGGGGAGCTGTTTTTT.